This T cell receptor beta chain comes out of a study of blood T cell repertoires in COVID-19. Overall study: Acute and convalescent COVID-19 samples came from the United States, Italy and Spain. Sample material is recorded as cDNA or gDNA derived from T cells, B-cell-depleted T cells, or PBMCs.

Germline values: CDR1 SGHAT, CDR2 FQNNGV. This CDR3 region has 13 residues. The V segment lost 5 bases and the J segment 5 bases; nucleotides outside the gene matches: 5. This clone has a single count. Recruited during active infection, patients (from Seattle) were subsequently followed longitudinally. Assay: immunoSEQ multiplex PCR; the TCRdb copy retains only in-frame clones and omits some. This sample has around 280,000 clones, with under 90% found just once. The rearrangement joins TRBV11-2 to TRBJ2-7, with TRBD2 identical over 8 bases. The receptor was derived from a woman in her twenties or thirties with COVID-19, enrolled during active disease. The source material was peripheral blood. In DNA, the CDR3 is TGTGCCAGCAGCCGGGGGGGGTTCGACGAGCAGTACTTC. It specifies CASSRGGFDEQYF.